Presented here are 23 T cell receptor beta chains from one specimen sequenced in a study of T cells in Graves' hyperthyroidism and ophthalmopathy. Amplification of TCR beta CDR3 regions was performed using RNA transcripts as template. Carried out on the TCR CDR3, a first-round RT-PCR used the HTBI primer set. Using its own MiXCR run on the multiplex PCR reads, TCRdb lists one record per CDR3 protein. This table has fewer than 400,000 distinct CDR3 sequences, 25% appearing once. Sequencing was carried out using blood. These receptors originate from a man aged 50 or older with Graves' hyperthyroidism.

This clonotype showed up just once. The germline gene is not matched at one end of the junction; a read error may be the cause. The gene calls are TRBV12-3 or TRBV12-4 and TRBJ2-5; TRBD2 aligns across 11 bases. This CDR3 is 14 amino acids long. CDR3 sequence reads: CASSISLAGEAQYF. The CDR3 coding sequence is TGTGCCAGCAGCATTTCACTAGCGGGAGAGGCCCAGTACTTC.

This clonotype has more than one count but fewer than ten. The gene calls are TRBV6-5 and TRBJ1-2; D perhaps matches TRBD1 (6 bases). Germline V gene data show CDR1 as MNHEY and CDR2 as SVGAGI. The CDR3 is 20 amino acids. The V gene lost 0 bases and the J gene lost 4 bases, with 27 bases spanning the gap. The CDR3 nucleotides are TGTGCCAGCAGTTACTCGATTGAGGTACAACAGGGTCTCTTCACCTATGGCTACACCTTC. It encodes CASSYSIEVQQGLFTYGYTF.

This clonotype came up many times. The chain carries TRBV11-2 and TRBJ2-1; D is unclear. Germline CDR1 reads SGHAT; CDR2 reads FQNNGV. This CDR3 region has 12 residues. The V end was cut by 5 bases, the J end by 8 bases, with 10 bases between. CDR3 sequence: CASSRTADEQFF. Written as DNA, the CDR3 is TGTGCCAGCAGCCGGACCGCGGATGAGCAGTTCTTC.

This clonotype was detected only a few times. The rearrangement links TRBV2 to TRBJ1-5, with D tentatively TRBD1 (5 bases). Trimming left V 4 bases short and J 0 bases short, with 13 bases between. This CDR3 has 16 amino acids. From germline, CDR1 is SNHLY and CDR2 FYNNEI. CDR3 amino acids: CASSAQGPYSNQPQHF. CDR3 in DNA: TGTGCCAGCAGTGCCCAGGGACCTTATAGCAATCAGCCCCAGCATTTT.

This clonotype was seen ten or more times. V and J are TRBV11-2 and TRBJ2-3, with unresolved D. V lost 5 bases to trimming and J lost 2 bases, with 14 bases between them. The germline CDR1 and CDR2 sequences are SGHAT and FQNNGV. The CDR3 contains 15 residues. CDR3: CASSPQRRNTDTQYF. The CDR3, as DNA: TGTGCCAGCAGCCCCCAGAGACGCAACACAGATACGCAGTATTTT.

This clonotype was counted many times. V usage is TRBV2 and J usage is TRBJ2-3; D is unclear. V shed 5 bases and J shed 2 bases, with 11 bases lying between them. Germline V gene lookup returns CDR1 SNHLY and CDR2 FYNNEI. This CDR3 has 14 amino acids. The CDR3 loop reads CASSLTHYTDTQYF. The CDR3 nucleotides are TGTGCCAGCAGTCTTACGCATTACACAGATACGCAGTATTTT.

V gene TRBV5-1 combines with J gene TRBJ2-1; 9 nucleotides match TRBD2. V gave up 0 bases and J gave up 2 bases; unmatched junction bases: 6. The CDR3 runs 17 residues. Germline V gene data show CDR1 as SGHRS and CDR2 as YFSETQ. The CDR3 loop reads CASSLVRASGTYNEQFF. CDR3 DNA sequence: TGCGCCAGCAGCTTGGTTCGGGCTAGCGGGACCTACAATGAGCAGTTCTTC. Looking up the rest from reference TRBV5-1 and TRBJ2-1 gives the full variable domain: KAGVTQTPRYLIKTRGQQVTLSCSPISGHRSVSWYQQTPGQGLQFLFEYFSETQRNKGNFPGRFSGRQFSNSRSEMNVSTLELGDSALYLCASSLVRASGTYNEQFFGPGTRLTVL.

This clonotype was recorded many times. The rearrangement uses TRBV20-1 and TRBJ2-7, with 9 bases fitting TRBD1. Germline V gene data show CDR1 as DFQATT and CDR2 as SNEGSKA (reference sequence). CDR3 length: 15 amino acids. J lost 7 bases, V lost 6 bases, and 16 bases had no gene match. CDR3 nucleotides: TGCAGTGCACCAAGGCGAGGACAGGGGTTCGTAGAGCAGTACTTC. Amino acids: CSAPRRGQGFVEQYF.

This chain connects TRBV14 to TRBJ2-1; D uncertain. V lost 0 bases and J lost 9, with 9 bases in between. From germline, CDR1 is SGHDN and CDR2 FVKESK. The CDR3 length is 13 residues. The CDR3 DNA follows: TGTGCCAGCAGCCAAGACCCCGTATCTGAGCAGTTCTTC. Translation gives CASSQDPVSEQFF.

Only a few counts were recorded for this clonotype. The genes are TRBV7-9 and TRBJ1-3; 9 nucleotides align to TRBD1. CDR3 length: 15 residues. After removal of 3 bases from V and 8 bases from J, the junction contained 8 bases not matched to a gene. CDR1 SEHNR and CDR2 FQNEAQ come from the germline V gene (reference sequence). CDR3 bases: TGTGCCAGCAGCTTCGCGACAGGGGGATTGGACACCATATATTTT. This encodes CASSFATGGLDTIYF.

Only one count was recorded for this clonotype. The chain joins TRBV11-2 to TRBJ2-7; no clear D gene. CDR1 SGHAT and CDR2 FQNNGV come from the germline V gene. The germline V and J ends were trimmed by 2 bases and 0 bases, with 11 bases remaining between them. The CDR3 sequence is 15 residues long. CDR3 region: CASSLYPGLSYEQYF. The CDR3 DNA reads TGTGCCAGCAGCTTATATCCGGGCCTCTCCTACGAGCAGTACTTC.

J is TRBJ2-2 and V is TRBV9; 9 nucleotides match TRBD1. The CDR3 loop spans 15 amino acids. Germline assignment: CDR1 SGDLS and CDR2 YYNGEE. V shed 5 bases and J 4 bases; nucleotides not matched to a gene: 6. The CDR3 loop is CASSRVGQGTGELFF. The CDR3 bases are TGTGCCAGCAGTCGGGTGGGACAGGGCACCGGGGAGCTGTTTTTT.

The chain links TRBV6-1 to TRBJ1-2; D possibly corresponds to TRBD1 (6 bases). Germline V CDR1 and CDR2: MNHNS, SASEGT. This CDR3 has 14 residues. V lost 7 bases and J 0 bases, leaving 12 bases between the germline ends. CDR3 coding DNA: TGTGCCAGCAATGGGGGGCCATCTAACTATGGCTACACCTTC. Translation: CASNGGPSNYGYTF.

The J gene is TRBJ2-3, the V gene TRBV20-1, with D hard to call. This CDR3 contains 15 residues. CDR1 and CDR2 (germline): DFQATT, SNEGSKA (reference sequence). V lost 1 base and J 0 bases, leaving 11 bases between the germline ends. The CDR3 loop reads CSARVEGRSTDTQYF. The DNA for the CDR3 is TGCAGTGCTAGAGTAGAAGGTCGTAGCACAGATACGCAGTATTTT.

The chain joins TRBV5-1 to TRBJ2-7, with 8 bases identical to TRBD2. J gave up 3 bases and V 4 bases, and 6 bases lay outside the gene matches. CDR3 length equals 14 residues. Germline V gene sequence: CDR1 SGHRS, CDR2 YFSETQ. The CDR3 coding sequence is TGCGCCAGCAGCCCAGCGGGAGCAAACTACGAGCAGTACTTC. This translates into CASSPAGANYEQYF.

The chain couples TRBV20-1 to TRBJ2-7, with a weak D call TRBD1 (6 bases). V gave up 8 bases and J gave up 2 bases, with 19 bases separating them. The CDR3 sequence is 14 residues long. Germline-derived CDR1 and CDR2 are DFQATT and SNEGSKA (reference sequence). The CDR3 sequence: CSTSGQTPTYEQYF. The DNA for the CDR3 is TGCAGTACTTCCGGACAGACCCCTACCTACGAGCAGTACTTC.

This clonotype was counted only a few times. The J gene is TRBJ2-5, the V gene TRBV7-2; D ambiguous. V shed 3 bases and J shed 0 bases, with 5 bases lying between them. The CDR3 is 13 amino acids. In germline, CDR1 is SGHTA, CDR2 FQGNSA. The CDR3 region is CASSFRYQETQYF. The CDR3 nucleotides are TGTGCCAGCAGCTTCCGGTACCAAGAGACCCAGTACTTC.

The chain joins TRBV24-1 to TRBJ2-1; possibly TRBD2 for D (7 bases). Germline V gene sequence: CDR1 KGHDR, CDR2 SFDVKD. The CDR3 totals 17 residues. V was clipped by 2 bases and J by 7 bases, with 20 bases between them. The CDR3 DNA sequence: TGTGCCACCAGTGATTGGGGGGCGGGAGACAGAGCAAATGAGCAGTTCTTC. Its translation is CATSDWGAGDRANEQFF.

The chain is built from TRBV7-3 and TRBJ2-3, with 7 nucleotides matching TRBD2. V lost 6 bases, J lost 4 bases, and 10 bases stayed unmatched. Per germline, CDR1 SGHTA and CDR2 FQGTGA. The CDR3 is made up of 15 amino acids. The CDR3 loop reads CASSPSGARADTQYF. CDR3 sequence (DNA): TGTGCCAGCAGTCCAAGCGGGGCCAGGGCAGATACGCAGTATTTT.

The CDR3 DNA sequence: TGTGCCAGCAGCCTCAGCTCCCGCGGTGGCTACACCTTC. Translated, it gives CASSLSSRGGYTF. The rearrangement uses TRBV6-1 and TRBJ1-2; D unresolved. The CDR3 runs 13 residues. Trimming pared 6 bases from V and 7 bases from J, leaving 15 bases between. Per germline, CDR1 MNHNS and CDR2 SASEGT.

V and J are TRBV20-1 and TRBJ2-7; 9 bases are a match to TRBD1. J was trimmed by 9 bases and V by 0 bases; bases with no gene match: 9. Per the germline V gene, CDR1 is DFQATT and CDR2 is SNEGSKA (reference sequence). CDR3 length equals 14 residues. The CDR3 DNA is TGCAGTGCTAGAGATATCGGGACAGGGTGGTTGCAGTACTTC. The encoded protein is CSARDIGTGWLQYF.

This clonotype was seen a few times. The chain carries TRBV7-3 and TRBJ2-1, with D perhaps matching TRBD1 (6 bases). V was trimmed by 4 bases and J by 9 bases, leaving 16 bases between them. The CDR3 runs 14 residues. CDR1 is SGHTA, CDR2 FQGTGA, per germline. The CDR3 sequence: CASSSSGEGGEQFF. In DNA form, the CDR3 reads TGTGCCAGCAGCTCTTCCGGGGAAGGGGGTGAGCAGTTCTTC.

There are many counts of this clonotype. The chain employs TRBV6-1 and TRBJ2-1, with 8 bases fitting TRBD1. Per germline, CDR1 MNHNS and CDR2 SASEGT. This CDR3 region has 14 residues. Germline trimming cut 10 bases from V and 5 bases from J; bases unmatched to any gene: 10. The CDR3 region is CAIMQGAWDNEQFF. CDR3 nucleotide sequence: TGTGCCATCATGCAGGGGGCATGGGACAATGAGCAGTTCTTC.